The rows below give T cell receptor beta chains drawn from one sample of a study of identical twins. A single record per CDR3 protein comes from TCRdb applying MiXCR to the 5' RACE reads. In the table there are 450,000 or so distinct CDR3 sequences, approximately 17% of which are singletons. Sample: naive T cells sorted from blood. The receptor set was obtained from a man over 45 in good health. The CDR3 runs from the conserved cysteine through the conserved F or W. The D gene is left open where the match is weak. A clone size is listed for some rows: how often the clone was seen (once, few, many), or a class if it is expanded.

clone size,D gene,V gene,J gene,CDR3 protein,CDR3 DNA
many,.,TRBV15,TRBJ2-1,CATSTPRGTTYNEQFF,TGTGCCACCAGCACCCCCCGGGGGACAACCTACAATGAGCAGTTCTTC
many,TRBD2,TRBV20-1,TRBJ2-3,CSARASGRAGDTQYF,TGCAGTGCTAGAGCCAGCGGGAGGGCCGGAGATACGCAGTATTTT
few,TRBD2,TRBV5-6,TRBJ2-1,CASSFPGTSPYSEQFF,TGTGCCAGCAGCTTCCCTGGGACTAGCCCCTACAGTGAGCAGTTCTTC
.,.,TRBV6-2/TRBV6-3,TRBJ2-1,CASGRIARDPYNEQFF,TGTGCCAGCGGACGTATAGCGCGGGATCCCTACAATGAGCAGTTCTTC
many,TRBD1,TRBV5-1,TRBJ2-3,CASSGTGFTDTQYF,TGCGCCAGCAGCGGGACAGGATTTACAGATACGCAGTATTTT
.,.,TRBV6-5,TRBJ2-3,CASSYRLLGSDTQYF,TGTGCCAGCAGTTATCGACTCCTAGGGTCAGATACGCAGTATTTT
.,.,TRBV7-3,TRBJ2-2,CASSLTSQGRTGELFF,TGTGCCAGCAGCTTAACAAGTCAGGGTCGGACCGGGGAGCTGTTTTTT
.,.,TRBV7-9,TRBJ2-7,CASASPLGRGYEQYF,TGTGCCAGCGCCTCCCCCTTGGGCAGGGGTTACGAGCAGTACTTC
many,TRBD2,TRBV27,TRBJ2-1,CASSLGLVNEQFF,TGTGCCAGCAGCCTAGGACTAGTCAATGAGCAGTTCTTC
.,.,TRBV20-1,TRBJ2-3,CSATHLVRGPTTDTQYF,TGCAGTGCTACCCATTTGGTACGGGGTCCAACCACAGATACGCAGTATTTT
few,.,TRBV4-2,TRBJ1-6,CASSSLQGNSPLHF,TGTGCCAGCAGCTCACTGCAGGGGAATTCACCCCTCCACTTT
.,TRBD2,TRBV20-1,TRBJ2-2,CSAHSGRNTGELFF,TGCAGTGCTCATAGCGGGAGGAACACCGGGGAGCTGTTTTTT
.,TRBD1,TRBV7-9,TRBJ2-2,CASSFQGAGELFF,TGTGCCAGCAGCTTCCAGGGGGCCGGGGAGCTGTTTTTT
many,TRBD2,TRBV29-1,TRBJ2-2,CSAIGLAGLTGELFF,TGCAGCGCCATCGGGCTAGCGGGTCTCACCGGGGAGCTGTTTTTT
.,TRBD1,TRBV5-1,TRBJ1-5,CASSISGTGGNQPQHF,TGCGCCAGCAGCATCTCCGGGACAGGGGGCAATCAGCCCCAGCATTTT
few,.,TRBV20-1,TRBJ1-4,CSARDYTSSEKLFF,TGCAGTGCTAGAGATTACACATCCAGTGAAAAACTGTTTTTT
.,.,TRBV6-5,TRBJ1-1,CASSYSTKNTEAFF,TGTGCCAGCAGTTACTCGACTAAGAACACTGAAGCTTTCTTT
few,.,TRBV5-6,TRBJ2-1,CASSPPLSGNAWDEQFF,TGTGCCAGCAGCCCACCCCTCTCAGGGAATGCTTGGGATGAGCAGTTCTTC
many,.,TRBV27,TRBJ2-5,CASGQTKETQYF,TGTGCCAGTGGACAGACCAAAGAGACCCAGTACTTC